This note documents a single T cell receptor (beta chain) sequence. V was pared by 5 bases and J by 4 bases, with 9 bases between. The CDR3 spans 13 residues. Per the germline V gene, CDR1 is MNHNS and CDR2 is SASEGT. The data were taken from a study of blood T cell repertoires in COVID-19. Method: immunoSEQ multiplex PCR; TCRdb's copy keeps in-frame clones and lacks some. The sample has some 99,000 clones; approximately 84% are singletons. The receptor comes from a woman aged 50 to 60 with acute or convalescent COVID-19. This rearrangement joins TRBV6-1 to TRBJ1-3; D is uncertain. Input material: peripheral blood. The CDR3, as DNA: TGTGCCAGCAGTTTAGCTGGGGGAAACACCATATATTTT. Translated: CASSLAGGNTIYF.